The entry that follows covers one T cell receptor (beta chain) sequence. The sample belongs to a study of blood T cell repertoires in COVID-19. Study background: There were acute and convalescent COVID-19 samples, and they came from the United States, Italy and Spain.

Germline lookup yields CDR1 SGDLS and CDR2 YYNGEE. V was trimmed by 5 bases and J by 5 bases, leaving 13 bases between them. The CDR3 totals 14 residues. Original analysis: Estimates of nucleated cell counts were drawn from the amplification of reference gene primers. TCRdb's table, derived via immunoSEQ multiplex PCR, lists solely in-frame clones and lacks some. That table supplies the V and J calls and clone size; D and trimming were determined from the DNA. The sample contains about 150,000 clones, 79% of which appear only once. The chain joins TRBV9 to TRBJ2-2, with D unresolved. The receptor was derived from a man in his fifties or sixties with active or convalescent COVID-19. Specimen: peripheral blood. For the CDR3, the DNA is TGTGCCAGCAGGATATCATTCGGGACCGGGGAGCTGTTTTTT. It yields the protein CASRISFGTGELFF.